This T cell receptor beta chain is drawn from a study of control samples from healthy donors and cancer patients. The V gene's germline CDR1 is MNHEY and CDR2 SVGEGT. V was trimmed by 4 bases and J by 6 bases, leaving 9 bases between them. CDR3 length: 12 amino acids. The data were produced by immunoSEQ multiplex PCR, yet TCRdb's version contains in-frame clones alone and is incomplete. The sample contains roughly 160,000 clones, 85% to 90% of which appear only once. The gene calls are TRBV6-2 or TRBV6-3 and TRBJ1-1; D unresolved. The origin of this receptor is a woman aged 30 to 39 in good health. The sequenced sample consisted of blood. As DNA, the CDR3 is TGTGCCAGCAGTTCCGGCCAGCCTGAAGCTTTCTTT. Translation: CASSSGQPEAFF.